Following are 29 T cell receptor beta chains from one sample sequenced in a study of Ad26.COV2.S vaccination and SARS-CoV-2 variants. Regarding treatment: about 20 received Ad26.COV2.S at low or high dose, single or two shots; several received placebo; per-sample allocation not given. The samples were gathered on day 63 after the first injection of vaccine or placebo. The assay was immunoSEQ multiplex PCR, and TCRdb's table has in-frame clones only and misses some. The table lists fewer than 400,000 clones, around 91% of them singletons. The sample here was peripheral blood, taken in a trial of Ad26.COV2.S vaccine versus placebo. The source is a person aged 18-60 years who received the Ad26.COV2.S COVID-19 vaccine or a placebo.

The V and J genes are TRBV19 and TRBJ1-5; 9 nucleotides line up with TRBD1. The trim removed 1 base at V and 3 bases at J, leaving 7 bases unmatched. In germline, CDR1 is LNHDA, CDR2 SQIVND (reference sequence). The CDR3 has 17 residues. The CDR3 reads CASSIGLRTGVNQPQHF. CDR3 in DNA: TGTGCCAGTAGTATAGGATTAAGGACAGGGGTCAATCAGCCCCAGCATTTT.

This rearrangement joins TRBV3-1 (or the pseudogene TRBV3-2) to TRBJ1-6; no clear D gene. The germline V gene encodes CDR1 LGHDT and CDR2 YNNKEL (reference sequence). Trimming removed 1 base from V and 9 bases from J, with 1 base in between. This CDR3 contains 11 residues. The CDR3 sequence is CASSQGSPLHF. As DNA, the CDR3 is TGTGCCAGCAGCCAAGGTTCACCCCTCCACTTT.

The chain combines TRBV4-1 with TRBJ1-2; D gene uncertain. Trimming took off 0 bases at V and 2 bases at J, with 13 bases between the two ends. Germline assignment: CDR1 MGHRA and CDR2 YSYEKL. The CDR3 contains 16 residues. Here the CDR3 reads CASSQDWPGSNYGYTF. CDR3 nucleotide sequence: TGCGCCAGCAGCCAAGATTGGCCGGGGTCCAACTATGGCTACACCTTC.

This clone has a single count. This sequence joins TRBV19 and TRBJ2-3; TRBD2 matches 8 bases. This CDR3 has 17 residues. J lost 3 bases, V lost 5 bases, and 13 bases had no gene match. Germline V gene lookup returns CDR1 LNHDA and CDR2 SQIVND (reference sequence). CDR3 amino acids: CASSPHPQREITDTQYF. CDR3 in DNA: TGTGCCAGTAGTCCCCACCCCCAGCGGGAGATAACAGATACGCAGTATTTT.

The gene calls are TRBV6-7 and TRBJ1-2; 8 bases map to TRBD1. TRBV6-7 is an open reading frame whose function is uncertain. The CDR3 is made up of 18 amino acids. The V and J ends lost 2 bases and 1 base, in that order; junction bases with no gene match: 12. CDR3 in DNA: TGTGCCAGCAGTTACGACGGGACAGGAGCTCGTTTTAACTATGGCTACACCTTC. Protein: CASSYDGTGARFNYGYTF.

The chain is built from TRBV6-5 and TRBJ2-2; tentative D call: TRBD1 (5 bases). The ends were cut back, 11 bases at V and 7 bases at J, with 14 bases in the middle. Germline V lookup: CDR1 MNHEY, CDR2 SVGAGI. CDR3 length equals 12 residues. The CDR3 here is CASKGVFGELFF. The CDR3 region has the DNA TGTGCCTCAAAAGGGGTCTTCGGGGAGCTGTTTTTT.

The chain links TRBV7-3 to TRBJ2-1; 12 bases align to TRBD2. J was trimmed by 5 bases and V by 5 bases; bases with no gene match: 1. CDR3 length equals 14 residues. Germline V lookup: CDR1 SGHTA, CDR2 FQGTGA. CDR3 sequence reads: CASSPSGRDNEQFF. The CDR3, as DNA: TGTGCCAGCAGCCCTAGCGGGAGGGACAATGAGCAGTTCTTC.

This chain connects TRBV5-1 to TRBJ2-5, with 9 bases lining up with TRBD1. This CDR3 comprises 19 residues. The junction had 19 bases not matched to a gene; V was cut back by 4 bases and J by 3 bases. Per the germline V gene, CDR1 is SGHRS and CDR2 is YFSETQ. The CDR3 spells CASSGPRDRVVGSEETQYF. For the CDR3, the DNA is TGCGCCAGCAGCGGGCCCCGGGACAGGGTCGTTGGGAGCGAAGAGACCCAGTACTTC.

This clone was found a few times. J is TRBJ1-3 and V is TRBV2, with D possibly being TRBD1 (5 bases). Per the germline V gene, CDR1 is SNHLY and CDR2 is FYNNEI. V was cut by 8 bases and J by 4 bases, with 12 bases left in between. The CDR3 is 13 amino acids. The CDR3: CASRPQGGNTIYF. Written as DNA, the CDR3 is TGTGCCAGCCGGCCCCAGGGAGGAAACACCATATATTTT.

The count of this clone is one. Other DNA sequences in this sample translate to the same CDR3. The chain employs TRBV6-2 or TRBV6-3 and TRBJ1-1; 8 nucleotides line up with TRBD1. The V gene end was trimmed by 6 bases and the J gene end by 5 bases; junction bases not matched to a gene: 5. The germline V gene has CDR1 MNHEY and CDR2 SVGEGT. The CDR3 is 13 amino acids. The DNA for the CDR3 is TGTGCCAGCAGCTTTACAGGGGGTACTGAAGCTTTCTTT. Amino acid sequence: CASSFTGGTEAFF.

The table lists this clone with a count of one. The V and J genes are TRBV5-1 and TRBJ2-2, with 13 nucleotides matching TRBD2. The CDR3 runs 16 residues. Trimming at V came to 3 bases and at J to 7 bases, leaving 6 bases not matched to a gene. Germline V gene lookup returns CDR1 SGHRS and CDR2 YFSETQ. The CDR3: CASSSLAGGPGGELFF. The CDR3 coding sequence is TGCGCCAGCAGCTCACTAGCGGGAGGGCCTGGCGGGGAGCTGTTTTTT.

This chain uses TRBV18 with TRBJ1-2, with D possibly matching TRBD1 (5 bases). CDR3 size: 16 residues. The V gene lost 3 bases and the J gene lost 2 bases, with 16 bases spanning the gap. Germline V lookup: CDR1 KGHSH, CDR2 LQKENI. CDR3 sequence reads: CASSPARGTANYGYTF. DNA for the CDR3: TGTGCCAGCTCACCGGCTCGTGGGACGGCGAACTATGGCTACACCTTC.

The rearrangement joins TRBV3-1 (or the pseudogene TRBV3-2) to TRBJ2-7; D may be TRBD1 or TRBD2 (5 bases each). There are 14 residues in the CDR3. Trimming took off 1 base at V and 4 bases at J, with 11 bases between the two ends. Germline loops: CDR1 LGHDT, CDR2 YNNKEL (reference sequence). In nucleotides, the CDR3 is TGTGCCAGCAGCCAAGCAGCGAGGGGATACGAGCAGTACTTC. Translating it yields CASSQAARGYEQYF.

The V and J genes are TRBV5-1 and TRBJ2-5, with D possibly being TRBD2 (6 bases). The germline V gene encodes CDR1 SGHRS and CDR2 YFSETQ. This CDR3 has 13 residues. The ends were cut back, 1 base at V and 4 bases at J, with 8 bases in the middle. The CDR3 bases are TGCGCCAGCAGCTTGTGGGGAGGAGAGACCCAGTACTTC. It codes for CASSLWGGETQYF.

This clone has a single count. The rearrangement joins TRBV5-4 to TRBJ2-7; 11 nucleotides align to TRBD1. The CDR3 runs 17 residues. The J segment lost 1 base and the V segment lost 4 bases, leaving 10 bases of the junction unmatched. Germline V gene data show CDR1 as SGHNT and CDR2 as YYREEE (reference sequence). In DNA form, the CDR3 reads TGTGCCAGCAGCCAGGGGACAGGGGGAGCCCTATCCTACGAGCAGTACTTC. Its translation is CASSQGTGGALSYEQYF. The entire variable domain, with the rest obtained from reference TRBV5-4 and TRBJ2-7, is as follows: ETGVTQSPTHLIKTRGQQVTLRCSSQSGHNTVSWYQQALGQGPQFIFQYYREEENGRGNFPPRFSGLQFPNYSSELNVNALELDDSALYLCASSQGTGGALSYEQYFGPGTRLTVT.

This clone was seen more than once but under ten times. V gene TRBV6-2 or TRBV6-3 combines with J gene TRBJ2-4; no firm D call. The V gene lost 2 bases and the J gene lost 6 bases, with 11 bases spanning the gap. Germline V gene data show CDR1 as MNHEY and CDR2 as SVGEGT. The CDR3 spans 14 residues. The CDR3 sequence: CASSYEGTINIQYF. The DNA of the CDR3 is TGTGCCAGCAGTTACGAAGGCACCATAAACATTCAGTACTTC.

DNA for the CDR3: TGTGCCAGCAGCTTAGGCAGGGGGCAGGGGACCAAATACGAGCAGTACTTC. Translating it yields CASSLGRGQGTKYEQYF. V is TRBV7-9 and J is TRBJ2-7; 8 nucleotides line up with TRBD1. CDR3 length equals 17 residues. With V trimmed by 1 base and J by 4 bases, 12 bases remained unmatched. Germline values: CDR1 SEHNR, CDR2 FQNEAQ (reference sequence).

This clone was counted once. The chain employs TRBV5-5 and TRBJ1-4, with 8 bases lining up with TRBD1. Germline CDR1 is SGHKS and CDR2 is YYEKEE (reference sequence). The CDR3 contains 14 residues. V lost 5 bases, J lost 7 bases, and 7 bases stayed unmatched. In DNA, the CDR3 is TGTGCCAGCAGAAAACAGGGGGAGGTTGAAAAACTGTTTTTT. Translating gives CASRKQGEVEKLFF.

This sequence joins TRBV30 and TRBJ2-7; 7 bases align to TRBD1. CDR3 length: 12 amino acids. CDR1 is GTSNPN and CDR2 is SVGIG in the germline V gene (reference sequence). With 4 bases clipped from V and 2 bases from J, the junction kept 2 bases outside the gene matches. CDR3 protein: CAWTQGTYEQYF. In nucleotides, the CDR3 is TGTGCCTGGACACAGGGGACCTACGAGCAGTACTTC.

The chain is built from TRBV2 and TRBJ2-7; D gene unclear. The CDR3 is made up of 11 amino acids. V gave up 5 bases and J gave up 2 bases, with 4 bases separating them. The germline V gene has CDR1 SNHLY and CDR2 FYNNEI. CDR3 nucleotide sequence: TGTGCCAGCAGTCAGGCCTACGAGCAGTACTTC. Its translation is CASSQAYEQYF.

The V and J genes are TRBV27 and TRBJ1-2; 10 bases map to TRBD1. The germline V gene has CDR1 MNHEY and CDR2 SMNVEV (reference sequence). The CDR3 extends over 14 amino acids. V dropped 7 bases and J dropped 3; count of bases not matched to a gene: 5. CDR3 in amino acids: CASKRDRGDYGYTF. The CDR3 region has the DNA TGTGCCAGCAAAAGGGACAGGGGAGACTATGGCTACACCTTC.

The chain carries TRBV4-2 and TRBJ2-1; TRBD2 matches at 7 bases. The trim removed 4 bases at V and 10 bases at J, leaving 7 bases unmatched. Germline V gene lookup returns CDR1 LGHNA and CDR2 YNFKEQ. The CDR3 has 13 residues. The CDR3 DNA reads as TGTGCCAGCAGCCCCCCGACTAGCCCGGAGCAGTTCTTC. It is translated as CASSPPTSPEQFF.

The chain links TRBV5-1 to TRBJ2-2; the match to TRBD2 covers 7 bases. Germline CDR1 is SGHRS and CDR2 is YFSETQ. Unmatched junction bases numbered 6, after V lost 6 bases and J lost 1 base. This CDR3 region has 15 residues. The CDR3 sequence: CASTRGVGNTGELFF. CDR3 sequence (DNA): TGCGCCAGCACCCGGGGGGTCGGGAACACCGGGGAGCTGTTTTTT.

This clone was seen many times. The V and J genes are TRBV6-5 and TRBJ1-6; D perhaps matches TRBD1 (6 bases). The V gene lost 7 bases and the J gene lost 7 bases, with 14 bases spanning the gap. This CDR3 is built from 14 residues. Germline CDR1 MNHEY, CDR2 SVGAGI. The CDR3 reads CASTLGTPNSPLHF. The CDR3 DNA reads TGTGCCAGCACCTTAGGGACACCGAATTCACCCCTCCACTTT.

The rearrangement joins TRBV6-5 to TRBJ2-7, with a weak D call TRBD2 (5 bases). CDR1 is MNHEY, CDR2 SVGAGI, per germline. V lost 6 bases and J 1 base, leaving 10 bases between the germline ends. The CDR3 is 13 residues long. In DNA form, the CDR3 reads TGTGCCAGCAGGAAACTAGGGTCCTACGAGCAGTACTTC. Its protein is CASRKLGSYEQYF.

This sequence joins TRBV27 and TRBJ2-5; D ambiguous. Germline V gene lookup returns CDR1 MNHEY and CDR2 SMNVEV (reference sequence). CDR3 length: 13 residues. Trimming pared 5 bases from V and 5 bases from J, leaving 12 bases between. The CDR3 bases are TGTGCCAGCAGTGCCCTAGGACCCGAGACCCAGTACTTC. It encodes CASSALGPETQYF.

The chain uses TRBV5-5 and TRBJ1-1; the D is unclear. V shed 4 bases and J shed 4 bases, with 11 bases lying between them. This CDR3 has 13 residues. The germline gives CDR1 SGHKS, CDR2 YYEKEE (reference sequence). This CDR3 reads CASSRIWGTEAFF. The CDR3 coding sequence is TGTGCCAGCAGCCGGATTTGGGGCACTGAAGCTTTCTTT.

V is TRBV6-4 and J is TRBJ2-1; D may be TRBD2 (5 bases). This CDR3 spans 16 amino acids. Trimming pared 0 bases from V and 3 bases from J, leaving 12 bases between. Germline V gene data show CDR1 as MRHNA and CDR2 as SNTAGT. DNA of the CDR3: TGTGCCAGCAGTGACTCGAGGACGGGGATCTACAATGAGCAGTTCTTC. It is translated as CASSDSRTGIYNEQFF.

This clone appeared a single time. The V call is TRBV7-2, the J call TRBJ1-2; the D is unclear. V lost 3 bases and J lost 6, with 14 bases in between. CDR1 SGHTA and CDR2 FQGNSA come from the germline V gene. The CDR3 length is 14 residues. Here the CDR3 reads CASSFQTGLHGYTF. In DNA form, the CDR3 reads TGTGCCAGCAGCTTTCAGACCGGACTCCATGGCTACACCTTC.